These T cell receptor beta chains were read from a single sample in a study of T cells in Graves' hyperthyroidism and ophthalmopathy. TCRdb reanalysed the multiplex PCR reads using MiXCR and keeps one entry per CDR3 protein. The sample contains 450,000 to 650,000 distinct CDR3 sequences, under 20% of which appear only once. The sequenced sample consisted of blood. The receptors come from a woman between 18 and 29 years old with Graves' ophthalmopathy. The CDR3 runs from the conserved cysteine through the conserved F or W. The D gene is left open where the match is weak. Size tells how often a clone was seen (once, few, many) or the class of an expanded clone, and some rows leave it out.

V gene	clone size	D gene	J gene	CDR3 protein	CDR3 DNA
TRBV13	many	.	TRBJ1-2	CASSLVRVDGYTF	TGTGCCAGCAGCTTAGTTCGGGTGGATGGCTACACCTTC
TRBV12-3/TRBV12-4	many	.	TRBJ1-5	CASSFGGVGNQPQHF	TGTGCCAGCAGTTTTGGGGGGGTAGGCAATCAGCCCCAGCATTTT
TRBV25-1	few	TRBD2	TRBJ2-7	CASSEPLSREQAEQYF	TGTGCCAGCAGTGAACCCCTCTCGCGGGAGCAAGCGGAGCAGTACTTC
TRBV10-3	many	.	TRBJ2-7	CAISDSRWYEQYF	TGTGCCATCAGTGACAGCCGCTGGTACGAGCAGTACTTC
TRBV30	.	TRBD2	TRBJ2-1	CAWSGLGLAGGNTNEQFF	TGTGCCTGGAGTGGACTTGGACTAGCGGGAGGGAACACCAATGAGCAGTTCTTC
TRBV7-3	.	TRBD2	TRBJ2-7	CASSPWGSTSGSNEQYF	TGTGCCAGCAGCCCCTGGGGAAGCACTAGCGGTAGCAACGAGCAGTACTTC
TRBV7-3	many	.	TRBJ2-1	CASSLIGGSNEQFF	TGTGCCAGCAGCTTAATAGGGGGGTCGAATGAGCAGTTCTTC
TRBV2	many	TRBD1	TRBJ1-2	CASSPRQGDYGYTF	TGTGCCAGCAGTCCCCGACAGGGCGACTATGGCTACACCTTC
TRBV7-6	many	TRBD2	TRBJ2-1	CASTRVLAGYNEQFF	TGTGCCAGCACCAGGGTTCTAGCGGGCTACAATGAGCAGTTCTTC
TRBV5-1	.	TRBD1	TRBJ1-1	CASSLGVETGRTEAFF	TGCGCCAGCAGCTTAGGAGTCGAGACAGGGAGAACTGAAGCTTTCTTT
TRBV28	many	.	TRBJ2-2	CASLTSGGPNTGELFF	TGTGCCAGCTTAACCTCCGGGGGCCCGAACACCGGGGAGCTGTTTTTT
TRBV28	many	.	TRBJ2-1	CASSFRPGRHEQFF	TGTGCCAGCAGTTTCAGGCCGGGGAGGCATGAGCAGTTCTTC
TRBV29-1	.	TRBD1	TRBJ1-6	CSVGGTENSPLHF	TGCAGCGTTGGTGGGACAGAGAATTCACCCCTCCACTTT
TRBV10-3	.	TRBD1	TRBJ1-5	CAIRGTGNQPQHF	TGTGCCATCAGGGGGACAGGCAATCAGCCCCAGCATTTT
TRBV10-2	.	.	TRBJ1-1	CASSDRRRGDSNTEAFF	TGCGCCAGCAGTGATCGGAGGAGGGGGGATAGTAACACTGAAGCTTTCTTT
TRBV5-1	many	.	TRBJ1-1	CASSLGGKATEAFF	TGCGCCAGCAGCTTGGGAGGGAAGGCCACTGAAGCTTTCTTT
TRBV7-6	few	.	TRBJ2-3	CASSFQEYTDTQYF	TGTGCCAGCAGCTTCCAAGAGTACACAGATACGCAGTATTTT
TRBV6-2/TRBV6-3	few	.	TRBJ1-1	CASIPGGGQANTEAFF	TGTGCCAGCATCCCGGGGGGGGGGCAGGCGAACACTGAAGCTTTCTTT
TRBV19	few	TRBD2	TRBJ2-5	CASSIPGLVGETQYF	TGTGCCAGTAGTATACCGGGACTAGTAGGCGAGACCCAGTACTTC
TRBV27	few	.	TRBJ1-2	CASSLSSRGGFNYGYTF	TGTGCCAGCAGTTTATCATCCCGTGGGGGGTTTAACTATGGCTACACCTTC
TRBV6-1	.	TRBD1	TRBJ2-1	CASSDPGTGVNEQFF	TGTGCCAGCAGTGACCCGGGGACAGGAGTCAATGAGCAGTTCTTC
TRBV6-5	.	.	TRBJ1-2	CASSYTGAGRNYGYTF	TGTGCCAGCAGTTACACCGGGGCGGGCAGGAACTATGGCTACACCTTC
TRBV11-2	many	.	TRBJ2-7	CASSLAVEQYF	TGTGCCAGCAGCTTGGCCGTGGAGCAGTACTTC
TRBV28	many	.	TRBJ1-1	CASSETGLNTEAFF	TGTGCCAGCAGTGAGACCGGCCTGAACACTGAAGCTTTCTTT
TRBV2	many	.	TRBJ1-2	CASIGTGPSYGYTF	TGTGCCAGCATCGGGACGGGGCCGTCTTATGGCTACACCTTC
TRBV4-1	few	.	TRBJ1-5	CASSQITGQYNQPQHF	TGCGCCAGCAGCCAAATTACAGGGCAGTACAATCAGCCCCAGCATTTT
TRBV6-2/TRBV6-3	few	TRBD2	TRBJ2-1	CASRTTSGSLDEQFF	TGTGCCAGCAGGACTACTAGCGGGAGTTTGGATGAGCAGTTCTTC
TRBV28	.	TRBD1	TRBJ1-2	CASSTGGLVYGYTF	TGTGCCAGCAGTACAGGGGGCCTAGTCTATGGCTACACCTTC
TRBV13	few	TRBD2	TRBJ2-1	CASSLAGTSGRGTYNEQFF	TGTGCCAGCAGCTTAGCCGGGACTAGCGGGAGGGGGACCTACAATGAGCAGTTCTTC
TRBV10-3	.	.	TRBJ1-2	CASSLHGSPYGYTF	TGTGCCAGCAGTTTACACGGCTCTCCCTATGGCTACACCTTC
TRBV7-9	few	TRBD1	TRBJ1-4	CASSLIDRVPPPNEKLFF	TGTGCCAGCAGCTTAATCGACAGGGTTCCCCCTCCTAATGAAAAACTGTTTTTT
TRBV20-1	.	TRBD1	TRBJ2-7	CSAGTGTVYEQYF	TGCAGTGCTGGGACAGGGACGGTTTACGAGCAGTACTTC
TRBV7-9	few	TRBD1	TRBJ2-5	CASSFGTGGEETQYF	TGTGCCAGCAGCTTCGGGACAGGGGGCGAAGAGACCCAGTACTTC
TRBV11-3	many	.	TRBJ1-2	CASSYSYYGYTF	TGTGCCAGCAGCTACAGCTATTATGGCTACACCTTC
TRBV5-5	.	.	TRBJ1-2	CASSFTGNNYGYTF	TGTGCCAGCAGCTTTACAGGGAACAACTATGGCTACACCTTC
TRBV9	.	.	TRBJ2-6	CASSEGVRDGANVLTF	TGTGCCAGCAGCGAGGGGGTTAGGGATGGGGCCAACGTCCTGACTTTC
TRBV7-3	once	.	TRBJ1-6	CASSSGTGRDSPLHF	TGTGCCAGCAGCTCGGGGACCGGCCGGGATTCACCCCTCCACTTT